This T cell receptor (beta chain) was sequenced for a study of T cell repertoires in cytomegalovirus infection. Study in general: Through public TCR beta signatures, both CMV infection and matching HLA type were indicated.

TCRdb redid the calling of the reads with MiXCR, one entry per CDR3 protein. Of approximately 250,000 distinct CDR3 sequences in the sample, 12% were seen once. This clonotype was observed many times. What it binds is unknown. Deletions cut 5 bases from V and 4 bases from J, with 11 bases between. The CDR3 length is 13 residues. In germline, CDR1 is SGHTA, CDR2 FQGTGA. Study findings and constraints: Across the ex vivo response, the dominant clonotypes were HLA-C-restricted CMV-specific TCR beta clonotypes.

The TCR was taken from a human donor in good health (CMV status not recorded). Some clones in this sample may be carry-over from other donors' samples. The chain employs TRBV7-3 and TRBJ1-1; no firm D call. The sample consisted of PBMCs. CDR3 region: CASSDGPSTEAFF. As DNA, the CDR3 is TGTGCCAGCAGCGACGGACCGAGCACTGAAGCTTTCTTT.